This is a list of T cell receptor beta chains from one sample in a study of cytomegalovirus exposure and HLA in healthy donors. This table comes from immunoSEQ multiplex PCR, and its TCRdb copy is limited to in-frame clones, with some not included. The data contain tens of thousands of clones, roughly 76% of them singletons. Sequences were obtained from PBMCs. The receptor source for this set is a woman in her forties in good health and CMV-seropositive. Both conserved end residues are part of each CDR3. D genes are given only for firm matches. Not every row has a clone size; where given, it reads once, few, many or a size class.

d_call: TRBD2
v_call: TRBV7-2
clone_size: -
j_call: TRBJ2-2
cdr3_nt: TGTGCCAGCAGCTTAGCTCCGGGACTAGCGGTCGGGGAGCTGTTTTTT
cdr3_aa: CASSLAPGLAVGELFF

d_call: TRBD1
v_call: TRBV5-8
clone_size: -
j_call: TRBJ1-2
cdr3_nt: TGTGCCAGCAGCCTGACAGGGGCAGGCGGCTACACCTTC
cdr3_aa: CASSLTGAGGYTF

d_call: -
v_call: TRBV19
clone_size: -
j_call: TRBJ1-2
cdr3_nt: TGTGCCAGTAGTATGGACCTTAACTCGGGGGGCTACACCTTC
cdr3_aa: CASSMDLNSGGYTF

d_call: TRBD1
v_call: TRBV7-9
clone_size: -
j_call: TRBJ1-2
cdr3_nt: TGTGCCAGCAGCTCGGGACAGTTTTCATATGGCTACACCTTC
cdr3_aa: CASSSGQFSYGYTF

d_call: TRBD2
v_call: TRBV5-6
clone_size: -
j_call: TRBJ2-7
cdr3_nt: TGTGCCAGGAGACTAGCGGGGGCCTCCTACGAGCAGTACTTC
cdr3_aa: CARRLAGASYEQYF

d_call: TRBD1
v_call: TRBV29-1
clone_size: -
j_call: TRBJ1-5
cdr3_nt: TGCAGCGTTGGTTATGGGACAGGGGATCAGCCCCAGCATTTT
cdr3_aa: CSVGYGTGDQPQHF

d_call: -
v_call: TRBV30
clone_size: -
j_call: TRBJ2-5
cdr3_nt: TGTGCCTGGATAACAGGTGGGGAGACCCAGTACTTC
cdr3_aa: CAWITGGETQYF

d_call: -
v_call: TRBV5-4
clone_size: -
j_call: TRBJ1-1
cdr3_nt: TGTGCCAGCAGCTTTGCAGCTTCCGGGAATGAAGCTTTCTTT
cdr3_aa: CASSFAASGNEAFF

d_call: -
v_call: TRBV7-8
clone_size: -
j_call: TRBJ2-5
cdr3_nt: TGTGCCAGCAGTACGAACAGGGTAGAGACCCAGTACTTC
cdr3_aa: CASSTNRVETQYF

d_call: -
v_call: TRBV7-2
clone_size: -
j_call: TRBJ1-2
cdr3_nt: TGTGCCAGCAGCGAGCACTATGGCTACACCTTC
cdr3_aa: CASSEHYGYTF

d_call: -
v_call: TRBV4-2
clone_size: -
j_call: TRBJ2-3
cdr3_nt: TGTGCCAGCAGCCAAGATAGGGGGGATACGCAGTATTTT
cdr3_aa: CASSQDRGDTQYF

d_call: -
v_call: TRBV5-6
clone_size: -
j_call: TRBJ1-5
cdr3_nt: TGTGCCAGCAGCTTCTCAGATCAGCCCCAGCATTTT
cdr3_aa: CASSFSDQPQHF

d_call: TRBD1
v_call: TRBV7-9
clone_size: -
j_call: TRBJ2-7
cdr3_nt: TGTGCCAGCAGCTTAGTAACAGGGGTTGCCTACGAGCAGTACTTC
cdr3_aa: CASSLVTGVAYEQYF

d_call: -
v_call: TRBV5-1
clone_size: -
j_call: TRBJ2-5
cdr3_nt: TGCGCCAGCAGCCGGCCGGGGAGCGCCGAAGAGACCCAGTACTTC
cdr3_aa: CASSRPGSAEETQYF

d_call: -
v_call: TRBV11-1
clone_size: -
j_call: TRBJ1-1
cdr3_nt: TGTGCCAGCAGCTGGGCCCCCGACAGCGATGAAGCTTTCTTT
cdr3_aa: CASSWAPDSDEAFF

d_call: -
v_call: TRBV4-1
clone_size: -
j_call: TRBJ2-7
cdr3_nt: TGCGCCAGCAGCCAAGAATCCACGCGAGGGAGCGAGCAGTACTTC
cdr3_aa: CASSQESTRGSEQYF

d_call: -
v_call: TRBV19
clone_size: -
j_call: TRBJ1-1
cdr3_nt: TGTGCCAGTAGTATAACGGGAAGCCCTGAAGCTTTCTTT
cdr3_aa: CASSITGSPEAFF

d_call: -
v_call: TRBV7-9
clone_size: -
j_call: TRBJ1-2
cdr3_nt: TGTGCCAGCAGCTTAGCGTCCAGGGGACATGGCTACACCTTC
cdr3_aa: CASSLASRGHGYTF

d_call: -
v_call: TRBV18
clone_size: -
j_call: TRBJ1-1
cdr3_nt: TGTGCCAGCTCACTACAGGGTGAAGCTTTCTTT
cdr3_aa: CASSLQGEAFF

d_call: TRBD2
v_call: TRBV6-5
clone_size: -
j_call: TRBJ2-5
cdr3_nt: TGTGCCAGCAGTTTGGGGAGCGGGGGGGGCCAAGAGACCCAGTACTTC
cdr3_aa: CASSLGSGGGQETQYF

d_call: TRBD2
v_call: TRBV7-2
clone_size: -
j_call: TRBJ2-7
cdr3_nt: TGTGCCAGCAGCCCCCAGGTACGGGGGGGAACCTACGAGCAGTACTTC
cdr3_aa: CASSPQVRGGTYEQYF

d_call: TRBD2
v_call: TRBV6-5
clone_size: -
j_call: TRBJ2-7
cdr3_nt: TGTGCCAGCAGTGCGACGGGGGGGCGGAGATACGAGCAGTACTTC
cdr3_aa: CASSATGGRRYEQYF

d_call: -
v_call: TRBV4-2
clone_size: once
j_call: TRBJ2-1
cdr3_nt: TGTGCCAGCAGCCATCCGGGACTTTCCTACAATGAGCAGTTCTTC
cdr3_aa: CASSHPGLSYNEQFF

d_call: TRBD1
v_call: TRBV4-2
clone_size: -
j_call: TRBJ1-5
cdr3_nt: TGTGCCAGCAGCCGGGACAGGGCCCCAAATCAGCCCCAGCATTTT
cdr3_aa: CASSRDRAPNQPQHF

d_call: -
v_call: TRBV7-2
clone_size: few
j_call: TRBJ1-5
cdr3_nt: TGTGCCAGCAGCTACTGGACAGATCAGCCCCAGCATTTT
cdr3_aa: CASSYWTDQPQHF

d_call: TRBD2
v_call: TRBV5-4
clone_size: few
j_call: TRBJ2-5
cdr3_nt: TGTGCCAGCAGCTTGGGCGGGGGGTTTCGAGAGACCCAGTACTTC
cdr3_aa: CASSLGGGFRETQYF

d_call: -
v_call: TRBV5-6
clone_size: few
j_call: TRBJ1-2
cdr3_nt: TGTGCCAGCACCGTACAGAGGGCCTATGGCTACACCTTC
cdr3_aa: CASTVQRAYGYTF

d_call: -
v_call: TRBV18
clone_size: -
j_call: TRBJ2-2
cdr3_nt: TGTGCCAGCTCACCCGATGACCCCCGGGCCGGGGAGCTGTTTTTT
cdr3_aa: CASSPDDPRAGELFF

d_call: TRBD2
v_call: TRBV7-2
clone_size: -
j_call: TRBJ2-5
cdr3_nt: TGTGCCAGCAGCTTAGTAGCGGGGGGGCGAGAGACCCAGTACTTC
cdr3_aa: CASSLVAGGRETQYF

d_call: TRBD1
v_call: TRBV6-5
clone_size: -
j_call: TRBJ1-6
cdr3_nt: TGTGCCAGCAGTCAGAACAGGGGATGGAGTTCACCCCTCCACTTT
cdr3_aa: CASSQNRGWSSPLHF

d_call: -
v_call: TRBV19
clone_size: once
j_call: TRBJ1-2
cdr3_nt: TGTGCCAGTAGTATGTGGACAGACTATGGCTACACCTTC
cdr3_aa: CASSMWTDYGYTF

d_call: TRBD1
v_call: TRBV29-1
clone_size: -
j_call: TRBJ2-1
cdr3_nt: TGCAGCGCCGCGCTGATTGGACAGGGCGATGAGCAGTTCTTC
cdr3_aa: CSAALIGQGDEQFF

d_call: -
v_call: TRBV9
clone_size: -
j_call: TRBJ2-2
cdr3_nt: TGTGCCAGCAGCGTAGCGGTGGCCGGGGAGCTGTTTTTT
cdr3_aa: CASSVAVAGELFF

d_call: TRBD1
v_call: TRBV18
clone_size: -
j_call: TRBJ1-1
cdr3_nt: TGTGCCAGCTCACCTGGGACAGGGAGTTGGAACACTGAAGCTTTCTTT
cdr3_aa: CASSPGTGSWNTEAFF

d_call: -
v_call: TRBV2
clone_size: -
j_call: TRBJ2-2
cdr3_nt: TGTGCCAGCAGGGAGGGATCTACCGGGGAGCTGTTTTTT
cdr3_aa: CASREGSTGELFF

d_call: -
v_call: TRBV6-5
clone_size: -
j_call: TRBJ2-3
cdr3_nt: TGTGCCAGCAGTCCACCGGGACTTATCACAGATACGCAGTATTTT
cdr3_aa: CASSPPGLITDTQYF

d_call: TRBD1
v_call: TRBV5-4
clone_size: -
j_call: TRBJ1-4
cdr3_nt: TGTGCCAGCAGCTTACGAGGGGGCACTAATGAAAAACTGTTTTTT
cdr3_aa: CASSLRGGTNEKLFF

d_call: -
v_call: TRBV30
clone_size: -
j_call: TRBJ1-2
cdr3_nt: TGTGCCTGGAGCACACTTCAGGGACGGAGGGAGTATGGGGGCTACACCTTC
cdr3_aa: CAWSTLQGRREYGGYTF

d_call: -
v_call: TRBV9
clone_size: few
j_call: TRBJ2-3
cdr3_nt: TGTGCCAGCGGACGAGGGACAGATACGCAGTATTTT
cdr3_aa: CASGRGTDTQYF

d_call: TRBD1
v_call: TRBV7-2
clone_size: -
j_call: TRBJ2-1
cdr3_nt: TGTGCCAGCAGCCCCGGGACAGGGTATAGAGAGCAGTTCTTC
cdr3_aa: CASSPGTGYREQFF

d_call: TRBD1
v_call: TRBV5-1
clone_size: -
j_call: TRBJ1-3
cdr3_nt: TGCGCCAGCAGCTCACAGGGGTCTGGAAACACCATATATTTT
cdr3_aa: CASSSQGSGNTIYF

d_call: TRBD1
v_call: TRBV10-1
clone_size: -
j_call: TRBJ1-5
cdr3_nt: TGCGCCAGTGGACAGGCTGGAAATCAGCCCCAGCATTTT
cdr3_aa: CASGQAGNQPQHF

d_call: -
v_call: TRBV5-4
clone_size: once
j_call: TRBJ1-2
cdr3_nt: TGTGCCAGCAGCTCCCAGACAGGTGATCAAGGCTACACCTTC
cdr3_aa: CASSSQTGDQGYTF

d_call: TRBD1
v_call: TRBV6-5
clone_size: once
j_call: TRBJ1-2
cdr3_nt: TGTGCCAGCGGTTACCCCGGGACAGGGGGCGGTGGCTACACCTTC
cdr3_aa: CASGYPGTGGGGYTF

d_call: -
v_call: TRBV21-1
clone_size: -
j_call: TRBJ1-1
cdr3_nt: TGTGCCAGCAGCAAAGTTGAGGAGGATTGCACTGAAGCTTTCTTT
cdr3_aa: CASSKVEEDCTEAFF

d_call: TRBD1
v_call: TRBV11-2
clone_size: few
j_call: TRBJ1-1
cdr3_nt: TGTGCCAGCAGCGGACAGGGCGACACTGAAGCTTTCTTT
cdr3_aa: CASSGQGDTEAFF

d_call: -
v_call: TRBV19
clone_size: -
j_call: TRBJ1-5
cdr3_nt: TGTGCCAGTTCGAGGACAGCTCAAGATCAGCCCCAGCATTTT
cdr3_aa: CASSRTAQDQPQHF

d_call: -
v_call: TRBV27
clone_size: -
j_call: TRBJ1-1
cdr3_nt: TGTGCCAGCAGTTTTGTAGGGGGCACTGAAGCTTTCTTT
cdr3_aa: CASSFVGGTEAFF

d_call: TRBD2
v_call: TRBV19
clone_size: -
j_call: TRBJ2-2
cdr3_nt: TGTGCCAGTATTCTCAACCCGGGACTAGCGGGGGGCCTCACCGGGGAGCTGTTTTTT
cdr3_aa: CASILNPGLAGGLTGELFF

d_call: -
v_call: TRBV28
clone_size: -
j_call: TRBJ1-2
cdr3_nt: TGTGCCAGCAGTTTACAGGGGCTCGGCTATGGCTACACCTTC
cdr3_aa: CASSLQGLGYGYTF

d_call: -
v_call: TRBV23-1
clone_size: -
j_call: TRBJ1-6
cdr3_nt: TGCGCCAGCAGTCTACCGGTTAGCGGGGATTCACCCCTCCACTTT
cdr3_aa: CASSLPVSGDSPLHF

d_call: -
v_call: TRBV6-1
clone_size: -
j_call: TRBJ2-3
cdr3_nt: TGTGCCAGCAGTGAAATGGGGGGGGGCAGTACAGATACGCAGTATTTT
cdr3_aa: CASSEMGGGSTDTQYF

d_call: -
v_call: TRBV6-6
clone_size: -
j_call: TRBJ2-7
cdr3_nt: TGTGCCAGCAGTTACTCCGGCTCCTACGAGCAGTACTTC
cdr3_aa: CASSYSGSYEQYF

d_call: -
v_call: TRBV6-1
clone_size: -
j_call: TRBJ1-2
cdr3_nt: TGTGCCAGCAGAAGAGACACGGTATATGGCTACACCTTC
cdr3_aa: CASRRDTVYGYTF

d_call: TRBD2
v_call: TRBV19
clone_size: -
j_call: TRBJ2-7
cdr3_nt: TGTGCCAGTAGTTCTCTGGGACTAGCGGGGACCTACGAGCAGTACTTC
cdr3_aa: CASSSLGLAGTYEQYF

d_call: -
v_call: TRBV5-1
clone_size: few
j_call: TRBJ1-1
cdr3_nt: TGCGCCAGCAGCTTGACCGGGGGAAACACTGAAGCTTTCTTT
cdr3_aa: CASSLTGGNTEAFF

d_call: -
v_call: TRBV20-1
clone_size: -
j_call: TRBJ1-1
cdr3_nt: TGCAGTGCTAGCCGCGGGGTGGAGGCTTTCTTT
cdr3_aa: CSASRGVEAFF

d_call: -
v_call: TRBV9
clone_size: -
j_call: TRBJ1-5
cdr3_nt: TGTGCCAGCAGCCTACGGGCGGGCGGTCAGCCCCAGCATTTT
cdr3_aa: CASSLRAGGQPQHF

d_call: TRBD1
v_call: TRBV5-1
clone_size: -
j_call: TRBJ2-5
cdr3_nt: TGCGCCAGCAGCCAGGACAGGGGGCGCCGGGAGACCCAGTACTTC
cdr3_aa: CASSQDRGRRETQYF